The 11 T cell receptor beta chains in this list originate from one sample, sequenced in a study of blood T cells in healthy people across ages. PCR was performed a second time for about 6 to 12 cycles using a sample-barcoded 5' primer and a J-beta primer mix. TCRdb re-called the 5' RACE reads with MiXCR, one entry per CDR3 protein. The data show roughly 1,500,000 distinct CDR3 sequences, about 32% seen once. The sample was blood. The receptor source for this set is a woman aged 30 to 39 in good health.

The gene calls are TRBV12-3 or TRBV12-4 and TRBJ2-5; D is unclear. The CDR3 length is 13 residues. V lost 2 bases and J 5 bases, leaving 9 bases between the germline ends. The DNA of the CDR3 is TGTGCCAGCAGTTTAAGGGCCGCGGAGACCCAGTACTTC. This encodes CASSLRAAETQYF.

The chain joins TRBV30 to TRBJ2-6; 9 nucleotides line up with TRBD2. Germline V lookup: CDR1 GTSNPN, CDR2 SVGIG (reference sequence). With 3 bases clipped from V and 1 base from J, the junction kept 1 base outside the gene matches. There are 15 residues in the CDR3. DNA of the CDR3: TGTGCCTGGAGGCTAGCGGGGTCTGGGGCCAACGTCCTGACTTTC. Its translation: CAWRLAGSGANVLTF.

This chain's CDR3 is CASRPQGGLTPLHF. The CDR3 DNA reads TGTGCCAGCAGACCACAGGGGGGCTTGACACCCCTCCACTTT. The gene calls are TRBV12-3 or TRBV12-4 and TRBJ1-6; 8 nucleotides align to TRBD1. The V segment lost 6 bases and the J segment 11 bases; nucleotides outside the gene matches: 9. The CDR3 has 14 amino acids.

V gene TRBV20-1 combines with J gene TRBJ2-7; either TRBD1 or TRBD2 may supply D (5 bases each). CDR1 is DFQATT and CDR2 is SNEGSKA in the germline V gene (reference sequence). The CDR3 covers 14 residues. The V gene lost 6 bases and the J gene lost 1 base, with 16 bases spanning the gap. The CDR3 DNA follows: TGCAGTGCCCTCCCCGGGACCAGGTCCTACGAGCAGTACTTC. It translates to CSALPGTRSYEQYF.

The rearrangement uses TRBV20-1 and TRBJ1-5, with 8 bases aligning to TRBD1. The length of the CDR3 is 16 residues. The V segment lost 5 bases and the J segment 7 bases; nucleotides outside the gene matches: 16. Germline CDR1 and CDR2: DFQATT and SNEGSKA (reference sequence). CDR3 residues: CSARSPHGQGEQPQHF. The CDR3 DNA is TGCAGTGCTCGCTCTCCCCATGGACAGGGAGAGCAGCCCCAGCATTTT.

This clonotype was recorded many times. The chain is built from TRBV29-1 and TRBJ2-7; D is possibly TRBD1 (7 bases). Germline values: CDR1 SQVTM, CDR2 ANQGSEA. V lost 8 bases, J lost 4 bases, and 15 bases lay in between. CDR3 length: 12 residues. The CDR3 sequence is CSFQTGRYEQYF. CDR3 DNA sequence: TGCAGCTTCCAGACAGGGAGGTACGAGCAGTACTTC.

This chain links TRBV27 with TRBJ1-5, with TRBD1 as a possible D gene (5 bases). Germline CDR1 is MNHEY and CDR2 is SMNVEV (reference sequence). The length of the CDR3 is 16 residues. Trimming shortened V by 5 bases and J by 5 bases, and 19 bases separated the two germline ends. CDR3 sequence: CASSAAGSFRDQPQHF. The CDR3, as DNA: TGTGCCAGCAGTGCGGCGGGGAGCTTCAGGGATCAGCCCCAGCATTTT.

The chain has TRBV30 and TRBJ1-6, with 7 bases lining up with TRBD1. CDR3 length: 12 residues. Germline lookup yields CDR1 GTSNPN and CDR2 SVGIG (reference sequence). Trimming took 0 bases from V and 15 from J; bases not matched to a gene: 5. The CDR3 coding sequence is TGTGCCTGGAGTGTACAGGGGCCTGACCTCCACTTT. Protein: CAWSVQGPDLHF.

This clonotype was observed a handful of times. The genes are TRBV20-1 and TRBJ2-1; tentative D call: TRBD2 (7 bases). The CDR3 sequence is 13 residues long. The germline CDR1 and CDR2 sequences are DFQATT and SNEGSKA (reference sequence). Trimming removed 6 bases from V and 3 bases from J, with 12 bases in between. This chain's CDR3 is CSARGGDYNEQFF. The CDR3 bases are TGCAGTGCAAGGGGGGGGGACTACAATGAGCAGTTCTTC.

Only a few counts were recorded for this clonotype. V usage is TRBV2 and J usage is TRBJ2-3, with D possibly matching TRBD2 (5 bases). The V end lost 5 bases, the J end lost 1 base, and 13 bases lay between the germline ends. Germline CDR1 SNHLY, CDR2 FYNNEI. This CDR3 spans 15 amino acids. The CDR3 DNA reads TGTGCCAGCAGTCCCAGAGCGGCTGGCACAGATACGCAGTATTTT. Protein: CASSPRAAGTDTQYF.

With respect to this clonotype: A clone one base away is much larger, so this may be a read error. The chain employs TRBV29-1 and TRBJ2-5, with D tentatively TRBD2 (6 bases). This CDR3 is built from 13 residues. Germline V lookup: CDR1 SQVTM, CDR2 ANQGSEA. V was clipped by 4 bases and J by 9 bases, with 18 bases between them. The CDR3 protein is CSVAGTPREAQYF. Written as DNA, the CDR3 is TGCAGCGTTGCTGGGACCCCAAGGGAGGCCCAGTACTTC.